The present entry profiles one T cell receptor beta chain with its context. This clone was seen only once. Its target antigen remains unknown. Nothing much larger sits one base from this clone, and base qualities are not available. For sequencing of the TCRbeta CDR3 region, genomic DNA was extracted from the sorted cells. The immunoSEQ Assay was used to sequence the TCRbeta CDR3 regions. Not all clones reach the TCRdb copy of this immuneACCESS table, which keeps in-frame sequences only. Checked studies attribute under half of the gap to unresolved V genes and leave the rest unexplained. A total of approximately 8,000 clones appear in this sample, approximately 71% of them only once. Together, the top ten hold roughly 50% of the sample. The data belong to a study of OX40 agonist ivuxolimab in advanced cancers. For the wider study: Ivuxolimab was a fully human IgG2 agonistic monoclonal antibody targeting the costimulatory receptor OX40 (CD134). Intravenous ivuxolimab was administered to patients every 2 weeks at six dose levels: 0.01, 0.1, 0.3, 1.5, 3 and 10 mg/kg. Among the roughly 50 dose-escalation patients, some 20 had hepatocellular carcinoma, roughly 15 melanoma, 9 renal cell carcinoma and 9 head and neck cancer. In the dose-escalation cohort, roughly 80% of patients were male, and the mean age was about 55 years, with a range of roughly 23 to 85. Prior anti-PD-1, anti-PD-L1 or anti-CTLA-4 therapy was permitted, and about two fifths of dose-escalation patients had received checkpoint inhibitors. Partial responses occurred in three dose-escalation patients, of whom one had hepatocellular carcinoma and two had cutaneous melanoma. The purpose of peripheral TCRbeta sequencing was to test whether ivuxolimab changed TCR sequence diversity and led to clonal T-cell expansion. The monotherapy dose-escalation portion (N of about 49 patients) of the phase I ivuxolimab trial is reported in the paper. What the research found in general, with its limitations: In partial responders in the 0.1-3.0 mg/kg groups, normalized peripheral clonal expansion was found to be among the lowest, especially among CD8+ T cells. The antigen specificity of the peripheral T cells that underwent clonal expansion was not determined. After ivuxolimab, CD8+ T cells had more expanded clones than CD4+ T cells on average. Low levels of normalized T-cell clonal expansion were also seen in some nonresponding patients. At doses from 0.1 to 3.0 mg/kg, clonal expansion was seen in both CD4+ and CD8+ blood T cells between baseline and week 6.

Patients with a history of autoimmune disease or receiving systemic immunosuppression were excluded from the trial. Peripheral blood for TCR sequencing was drawn from every dose cohort at baseline, at cycle 4 day 1 and at cycle 7 day 1. The samples were drawn from a first-in-human, open-label, multicenter phase I dose-escalation trial of ivuxolimab. Adults with locally advanced or metastatic melanoma, renal cell, hepatocellular, or head and neck squamous cell carcinoma were enrolled in the trial. Before TCR sequencing, CD4+ and CD8+ T cells were separately sorted from peripheral blood. As encoded in the germline V gene (reference sequence), CDR1 is SEHNR while CDR2 is FQNEAQ. The V and J ends are trimmed by 1 base and 5 bases, leaving 6 bases between them. Measured from the cysteine to the phenylalanine, the CDR3 is 14 residues long. The only DNA kept is the CDR3, 42 bases in frame from the first base.

Here the sequenced sample was CD4+ or CD8+ T cells sorted from blood, taken in a trial of the OX40 agonist ivuxolimab. The chain employs TRBV7-9 and TRBJ1-6; confidence is insufficient to name the D gene. This receptor was obtained from an adult with an advanced solid tumor such as melanoma, head and neck, liver or kidney cancer. The CDR3 reads CASSLVRNNSPLHF. DNA sequence: TGTGCCAGCAGCTTAGTGCGGAATAATTCACCCCTCCACTTT.